This TCR beta chain was recorded in a study of human T cells and chemical hapten exposure (dated by TCRdb to the early 2020s). As for the study more broadly: For sensitization, 2% DPC in acetone was applied to an approximately 2 cm by approximately 2 cm area of upper inner arm skin. Throughout the roughly 24-week study period, patients were also given weekly therapeutic DPC doses on the scalp. Patch testing on the upper back used Finn chambers containing 0.01% DPC, with scoring done after 6 days according to International Contact Dermatitis Research Group standards. The patient cohort, mostly female, included alopecia areata with under or over 50% scalp involvement, alopecia totalis and alopecia universalis. The libraries were sequenced as a pool, and the TCR yield per sample differed mostly because of small variations in library volumes within the pool. The study tracked peripheral blood TCR repertoire changes in vivo during primary and secondary sensitization to the hapten diphenylcyclopropenone (DPC) in alopecia patients. Blood was sampled from patients pre-sensitization (week 0) and at 2, 6 and about 24 weeks after DPC sensitization. For TCR sequencing, blood came from over 25 alopecia patients at anywhere from one to four time points (pre-sensitization, 2, 6 and 24 weeks).

The method was RACE. Sequenced on a NextSeq 500. Library preparation attached unique molecular identifiers to individual cDNA molecules for quantitative, reproducible TCR counting. Each blood RNA sample was used to sequence both TCR alpha and TCR beta chains. Turning to the authors' computational methods: A median of around 100,000 TCRs per sample was observed, with a range of roughly 23,224 to 750,000. The Decombinator software suite was used to annotate V, J and CDR3 in the TCR reads. For PS versus PT1 abundance plots, all samples were subsampled to the same number of TCRs (28,000). TCRs were defined as expanded if absent before sensitization and observed at least eight times at the 2-week time point. The public reads were run again by TCRdb, first through fastp at Q25 and then through MiXCR, and only productive beta chains were kept. Rows with a matching CDR3 protein are joined into one entry that keeps the most common DNA and genes. The V and J calls follow TCRdb's processing rather than the paper's. The table for this sample lists about 120,000 distinct CDR3 sequences; roughly 14% of them were counted only once. Together, the top ten hold around 2.7% of the sample.

This clonotype came up once. It has no known antigen specificity. No much larger clonotype is one base removed from it; base qualities were not supplied. One read alone lends weak support. The CDR3 has 15 amino acids, counting the end cysteine and phenylalanine. The only DNA kept is the CDR3, 45 bases in frame from the first base. V gives up 5 bases and J gives up 4 bases, and the segment between their germline ends measures 21 bases. Based on the germline V gene (reference sequence), the CDR1 and CDR2 sequences are DFQATT and SNEGSKA. This specimen's time point label, interpreted: pre-sensitization, week 0. The sample's treatment or condition, from its label and the paper: therapeutic diphenylcyclopropenone sensitization with weekly scalp DPC. At every patch-test visit, the blood draw took place before the patch test was put on. Eligible patients were aged 18 to 70, diagnosed with alopecia, deemed suitable for DPC therapy, and excluded if pregnant. Unfractionated whole blood was collected in Tempus Blood RNA tubes, and total RNA was extracted from that blood.

Findings and caveats that apply to the study as a whole: Repeated subsampling changed both the strength of the expansion versus patch-test correlation and the threshold at which the correlation became significant. Compared with pre-sensitization or healthy control sets, expanded TCRs formed significantly more large CDR3 similarity clusters, which is consistent with antigen-driven responses. Patch test score was positively correlated with the number of PT1 expanded TCRs, with significance at thresholds 8, 16 and 32 but not at 4. Because all patients had alopecia, a presumed autoimmune disease, the immune response of the patients might differ from that of healthy individuals. DPC sensitization did not change the number of TCRs with a frequency above 1 in 1000, and there was no evidence of changes in global repertoire structure.

The sample here was whole blood, taken in connection with sensitization to the hapten diphenylcyclopropenone (DPC). This TCR was recovered from a woman aged 18-29 years with alopecia areata. Some clones in this sample may be carry-over from other donors' samples. Recombination linked TRBV20-1 to TRBJ2-7, and TRBD1 may be the D gene, going by 6 matching bases. This receptor carries the CDR3 CSASSRGGIQYEQYF. Here is the DNA: TGCAGTGCTTCCTCGCGAGGGGGAATTCAGTACGAGCAGTACTTC.